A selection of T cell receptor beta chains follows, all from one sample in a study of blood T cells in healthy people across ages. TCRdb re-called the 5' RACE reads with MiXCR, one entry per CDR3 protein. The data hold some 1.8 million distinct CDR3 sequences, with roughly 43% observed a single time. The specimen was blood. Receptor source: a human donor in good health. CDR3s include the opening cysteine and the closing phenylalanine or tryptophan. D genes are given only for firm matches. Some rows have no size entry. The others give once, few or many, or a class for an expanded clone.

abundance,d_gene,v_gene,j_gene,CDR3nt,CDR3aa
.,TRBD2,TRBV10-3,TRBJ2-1,TGTGCCTTCAGTGCCGGGGGGGGGACTTACAATGAGCAGTTCTTC,CAFSAGGGTYNEQFF
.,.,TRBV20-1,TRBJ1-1,TGCGGATCTCGCGTTCGGAACACTGAAGCTTTCTTT,CGSRVRNTEAFF
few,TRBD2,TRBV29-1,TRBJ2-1,TGCAGCGTCTTTGGCGGGGGTTACGTCGATGAGCAGTTCTTC,CSVFGGGYVDEQFF
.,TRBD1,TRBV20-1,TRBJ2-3,TGCAGTGCTCCCACGGGACAGGGGGTATCGACAGATACGCAGTATTTT,CSAPTGQGVSTDTQYF
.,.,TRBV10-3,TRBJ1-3,TGTGCCATCAGTGAGTCCAGGACGGGAGTCTCTGGAAACACCATATATTTT,CAISESRTGVSGNTIYF
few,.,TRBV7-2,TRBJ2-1,TGTGCCAGCAGCTTATCTTTTCCCAATGAGCAGTTCTTC,CASSLSFPNEQFF
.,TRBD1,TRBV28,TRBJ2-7,TGTGCCAGCAGCCTACTAAGACAGGGGATCCTCTACGAGCAGTACTTC,CASSLLRQGILYEQYF
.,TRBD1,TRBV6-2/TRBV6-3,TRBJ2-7,TGTGCCAGCAGTACCCCGGACAGGGGGTCGTACGAGCAGTACTTC,CASSTPDRGSYEQYF
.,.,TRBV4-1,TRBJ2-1,TGCGCCAGCAGCCCTAATATCGCCCGGGGGAACAGGATGAGAAATGAGCAGTTCTTC,CASSPNIARGNRMRNEQFF
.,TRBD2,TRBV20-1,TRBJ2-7,TGCAGTGCTATACAGGGACTAGCGGGGGGGCCTCGCGCCTACGAGCAGTACTTC,CSAIQGLAGGPRAYEQYF
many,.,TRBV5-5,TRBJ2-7,TGTGCCAGCAGCTTGCGGTGGGAAGGCTACGAGCAGTACTTC,CASSLRWEGYEQYF
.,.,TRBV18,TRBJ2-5,TGTGCCAGCTCACCACCGACAGTTAGAGAGACCCAGTACTTC,CASSPPTVRETQYF
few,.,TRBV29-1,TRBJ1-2,TGCAGCGTTGGGACAGCCATAACAACCAACTATGGCTACACCTTC,CSVGTAITTNYGYTF
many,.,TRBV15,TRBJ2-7,TGTGCCACCAGCAGAGTGACTCGGGGGATAGTTGGCTCCTACGAGCAGTACTTC,CATSRVTRGIVGSYEQYF
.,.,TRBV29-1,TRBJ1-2,TGCGGCGTCTCCGGTGGCAGGGTTGACTATGGCTACACCTTC,CGVSGGRVDYGYTF
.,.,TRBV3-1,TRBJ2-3,TGTGCCAGCAGCCAAGCTGTTCAAGATACGCAGTATTTT,CASSQAVQDTQYF
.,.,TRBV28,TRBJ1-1,TGTGCCAGCATCCAACTCGGGACTTTCGAAGCTTTCTTT,CASIQLGTFEAFF